The T cell receptor (beta chain) under discussion was sequenced for a study of blood T cell repertoires in COVID-19. Study-wide background: COVID-19 samples, acute and convalescent, were from the United States, Italy and Spain.

Measured with immunoSEQ multiplex PCR; TCRdb has only the in-frame clones, and not every one. The sample carries 350,000 to 550,000 clones, 80% to 90% recorded once. Note on this clone: Other nucleotide sequences in the sample specify the same CDR3.

Assignment of participants to cohorts was predicated upon participant-reported clinical history. The CDR3 consists of 14 residues. CDR1 is LGHDT, CDR2 YNNKEL, per germline (reference sequence). Deletions cut 1 base from V and 4 bases from J, with 8 bases between. The gene calls are TRBV3-1 (or the pseudogene TRBV3-2) and TRBJ1-3, with D uncertain. The sequenced sample consisted of PBMCs or T cells enriched from blood (not recorded which). The source is a man aged 25 to 40 who had recovered from COVID-19. Written as DNA, the CDR3 is TGTGCCAGCAGCCAAGCTGTATCCGGAAACACCATATATTTT. Translating gives CASSQAVSGNTIYF.